The sequence of this TCR beta chain was determined in a study of regulatory T cells in long-lasting Graves disease (dated by TCRdb to 2020 to 2022). A note on the overall study: Persistent Graves' disease meant more than 5 years of antithyroid drug treatment with TSH receptor autoantibodies that stayed positive. Persistent Graves' disease patients were compared with newly diagnosed Graves' disease patients by peripheral blood TCR sequencing and RNA sequencing. The study was conducted in China and was registered as a clinical trial. A total of 35 or so samples were covered by TCR sequencing, comprising around 13 persistent and around 20 newly diagnosed Graves' disease patients. Persistent Graves' disease patients in the clinical cohort had taken antithyroid drugs for 8 to 12 years on average. The study at large found these results: Persistent disease showed preferential use of TRBV28, TRBJ1-2 and TRBJ2-5, whereas newly diagnosed disease favored TRBV20-1 and TRBJ2-1. The study examined only peripheral blood because the primary lesion, thyroid tissue, could not be accessed. Sequencing and analysis were restricted to the TCR beta chain. The small sample size was acknowledged by the authors as a limitation that may reduce accuracy. Lower TCR Shannon entropy and fewer highly expanded clones were observed in persistent Graves' disease patients than in newly diagnosed patients, which suggested clonal expansion. Persistent patients shared more public clonotypes among themselves (under 3,000) than newly diagnosed patients did (over 900).

V is pared back by 4 bases and J by 4 bases, with 13 bases lying between the germline termini. Spanning cysteine to phenylalanine, the CDR3 consists of 14 amino acids. This entry keeps only the CDR3 DNA: 42 bases, framed from base 1. This clonotype has ten or more counts. Its antigen is not yet known. Base qualities are not provided; no much larger clone lies one nucleotide away. Library prep was done by multiplex PCR. TCRdb names Illumina HiSeq 4000 as the instrument used. iRepertoire HTBI primers and Arm-PCR amplification of CDR3 regions were used to construct TCR beta libraries. PCR products were gel purified before sequencing. Per the source publication's procedure: Gene usage analysis of CDR3 amino acid clonotypes used the roughly 60 TRBV and some 15 TRBJ segments found across samples. COPE and FqMerger were used to merge the filtered high-quality paired reads into contigs. BLAST was used to align contigs to IMGT TRBV, TRBD and TRBJ reference genes, and CDR3 was defined according to IMGT. Highly expanded clones were defined as clonotypes with a frequency above 0.1%. Repertoire diversity was measured by Shannon entropy, and V-J evenness by the Gini coefficient. Public clonotypes were defined as clonotypes shared by more than one individual. TCRdb passed the public sequencing reads through fastp at Q25 and MiXCR, retaining productive beta sequences. Identical CDR3 proteins give one entry, which carries the most common genes and DNA. These V and J calls originate from TCRdb's pipeline instead of the authors' own analysis. For this sample there are over 450,000 distinct CDR3 sequences; roughly a fifth appear just once. The top ten clonotypes cover roughly 7% of the sample.

Taken with the paper, the label for time point translates to: persistent/refractory GD, antithyroid drugs over 5 years with positive TRAb. For both TCR sequencing and RNA sequencing, RNA was extracted from PBMCs using TRIzol. The diagnosis of Graves' disease was made according to American Thyroid Association guidelines. Patients were recruited from an endocrinology department in Xi'an, China. Each patient gave 8.5 to 9.5 milliliters of peripheral blood, collected in an EDTA anticoagulant tube. PBMCs were isolated by Ficoll Paque Plus density gradient separation without further T cell sorting. RNA quality was checked with an Agilent 2100 Bioanalyzer and agarose gel, and concentration with a NanoDrop 2000.

The specimen comprised peripheral blood mononuclear cells (PBMCs), sampled when the disease was refractory, from a patient treated with antithyroid drugs. The rearrangement combines TRBV12-3 or TRBV12-4 with TRBJ1-1; TRBD1 is a possible D gene, resting on 5 matching bases. The receptor was isolated from a female donor with Graves disease. The DNA sequence reads TGTGCCAGCAGTTCCCAGGGTAGGGTCACTGAAGCTTTCTTT. Its product reads: CASSSQGRVTEAFF.